This TCR beta chain was sequenced for a study of T cell responses to AZD1222 COVID-19 vaccine. Assay: immunoSEQ multiplex PCR; the TCRdb copy retains only in-frame clones and omits some. The data hold 130,000 or so clones, with 92% observed a single time. The TCR originated in an adult in good health. Material: peripheral blood, obtained on day 0 of AZD1222 vaccination.

The CDR3 DNA reads TGTGCCAGAAGCTTTGGGAAGGACGGGGAGCTGTTTTTT. Translation: CARSFGKDGELFF. This rearrangement joins TRBV5-3 to TRBJ2-2; D unclear. TRBV5-3 is assigned to the ORF class and has an uncertain function. Trimming removed 2 bases from V and 7 bases from J, with 9 bases in between. There are 13 residues in the CDR3.